This T cell receptor (beta chain) came from a study of blood T cell repertoires in COVID-19. Looking at the study overall: Researchers got acute and convalescent COVID-19 samples from the United States, Italy and Spain. Nucleic acid was either cDNA or gDNA, and it came from T cells, B-cell-depleted T cells, or PBMCs.

Seattle patients were enrolled while actively infected and followed longitudinally. Authors' data handling: Reference gene primer amplification gave nucleated cell count estimates. Assay: immunoSEQ multiplex PCR; the TCRdb copy retains only in-frame clones and omits some. D and trimming come from the DNA, and the V and J calls and clone size come from that table. Of 45,000 to 70,000 clones listed, about nine tenths are singletons. The V and J ends lost 4 bases and 8 bases respectively, with 7 bases between them. Looked up from germline, CDR1 is SGHAT and CDR2 is FQNNGV. The CDR3 is 11 residues long. In its sample, this clone was seen a few times.

This TCR came from a woman of 80 years or more with COVID-19, enrolled during active disease. This rearrangement joins TRBV11-2 to TRBJ2-3, with D maybe TRBD2 (5 bases). The sequencing input was peripheral blood. The CDR3 reads CASSSAGTQYF. Written as DNA, the CDR3 is TGTGCCAGCAGCTCGGCGGGTACGCAGTATTTT.